The rows below give T cell receptor beta chains drawn from one sample of a study of T-cell memory formation after mild COVID-19. TCRdb recomputed calls from the 5' RACE reads with MiXCR, one row per CDR3 protein. The table lists fewer than 110,000 distinct CDR3 sequences, about 15% of them singletons, with about 39% in the top ten. Sequencing used PBMCs or a T cell subset sorted from them (not recorded which). These receptors all stem from a man between 18 and 29 years old who had mild COVID-19 (a few samples of this study predate the infection). Cell type and time point are not known. Both conserved end residues are part of each CDR3. The D gene is left open where the match is weak. Not all rows give a size; the values are once, few, many and, for expanded clones, a class.

v_gene	d_gene	j_gene	abundance	CDR3aa	CDR3nt
TRBV15	-	TRBJ1-1	few	CATSRSSGIWNTEAFF	TGTGCCACCAGCAGATCGTCAGGGATCTGGAACACTGAAGCTTTCTTT
TRBV29-1	-	TRBJ2-5	few	CSVEGVVRDRRETQYF	TGCAGCGTTGAGGGGGTGGTGAGGGATCGCCGAGAGACCCAGTACTTC
TRBV6-5	-	TRBJ2-7	few	CASSPTGMGYEQYF	TGTGCCAGCAGTCCTACAGGGATGGGATACGAGCAGTACTTC
TRBV6-2/TRBV6-3	-	TRBJ1-5	-	CASSFDRNGNQPQHF	TGTGCCAGCAGTTTTGACAGAAACGGCAATCAGCCCCAGCATTTT
TRBV20-1	TRBD2	TRBJ2-3	many	CSARWFPAGDTDTQYF	TGCAGTGCTAGGTGGTTTCCAGCGGGGGACACAGATACGCAGTATTTT
TRBV4-1	-	TRBJ1-5	few	CASSQESQGDQPQHF	TGCGCCAGCAGCCAAGAATCACAGGGTGATCAGCCCCAGCATTTT
TRBV15	-	TRBJ2-1	-	CATSSIYNEQFF	TGTGCCACCAGCAGCATTTACAATGAGCAGTTCTTC
TRBV4-1	-	TRBJ2-7	few	CASSQDRDPVYEQYF	TGCGCCAGCAGCCAAGATCGGGACCCGGTCTACGAGCAGTACTTC
TRBV5-5	-	TRBJ1-1	few	CASSLDRDLRITEAFF	TGTGCCAGCAGCTTGGACAGGGATTTGAGAATTACTGAAGCTTTCTTT
TRBV12-3/TRBV12-4	TRBD1	TRBJ1-4	-	CASSLEFPDRVTFF	TGTGCCAGCAGTTTAGAATTCCCGGACAGGGTTACGTTTTTT
TRBV9	-	TRBJ2-1	many	CASSPDLGEQFF	TGTGCCAGCAGCCCTGACTTGGGAGAGCAGTTCTTC
TRBV12-3/TRBV12-4	-	TRBJ1-1	medium-sized	CASRKKMNTEAFF	TGTGCCAGCAGGAAAAAAATGAACACTGAAGCTTTCTTT
TRBV29-1	-	TRBJ2-7	few	CSVPGGAGEQYF	TGCAGCGTCCCGGGCGGGGCTGGCGAGCAGTACTTC
TRBV29-1	TRBD1	TRBJ1-2	few	CSVRRGSGRGRHGYTF	TGCAGCGTTCGAAGGGGATCTGGCAGGGGGCGGCATGGCTACACCTTC
TRBV5-6	-	TRBJ2-1	-	CASSLHLYGDLYNEQFF	TGTGCCAGCAGCCTCCACCTCTACGGGGATCTCTACAATGAGCAGTTCTTC
TRBV4-3	TRBD1	TRBJ2-6	-	CASSHIRQGSGANVLTF	TGCGCCAGCAGCCACATTAGACAGGGCTCTGGGGCCAACGTCCTGACTTTC
TRBV6-5	-	TRBJ1-1	many	CASSYSEKSPEAFF	TGTGCCAGCAGTTACTCGGAGAAAAGCCCTGAAGCTTTCTTT
TRBV5-1	-	TRBJ2-2	many	CASSFSRELFF	TGCGCCAGCAGCTTCAGCCGGGAGCTGTTTTTT
TRBV2	TRBD2	TRBJ2-3	-	CASLLGLENTDTQYF	TGTGCCAGCTTACTCGGACTAGAGAACACAGATACGCAGTATTTT
TRBV15	-	TRBJ2-3	-	CATSRDRGGTDTQYF	TGTGCCACCAGCAGAGATCGGGGAGGTACAGATACGCAGTATTTT
TRBV27	-	TRBJ2-2	-	CASSPLSRVGTGELFF	TGTGCCAGCAGTCCCCTTAGCAGGGTAGGCACCGGGGAGCTGTTTTTT
TRBV27	TRBD2	TRBJ2-5	-	CASSLGLAGPQETQYF	TGTGCCAGCAGTTTAGGACTAGCGGGGCCCCAAGAGACCCAGTACTTC
TRBV6-5	TRBD1	TRBJ2-1	-	CASALRTGGNEQFF	TGTGCCAGCGCATTGAGGACAGGGGGCAATGAGCAGTTCTTC
TRBV2	-	TRBJ1-2	-	CASSEGDISSYTF	TGTGCCAGCAGTGAAGGGGACATAAGTAGCTACACCTTC
TRBV7-9	-	TRBJ2-3	-	CASSSPGADYTDTQYF	TGTGCCAGCAGCTCGCCGGGGGCAGACTACACAGATACGCAGTATTTT
TRBV6-5	-	TRBJ1-4	-	CASSQAHRANEKLFF	TGTGCCAGCAGTCAGGCCCACAGGGCTAATGAAAAACTGTTTTTT
TRBV7-6	-	TRBJ2-3	many	CASSLGRTGTDTQYF	TGTGCCAGCAGCTTAGGTAGGACAGGCACAGATACGCAGTATTTT
TRBV5-1	TRBD1	TRBJ1-5	few	CASSLYPTGSNSNQPQHF	TGCGCCAGCAGCTTGTACCCGACAGGGTCGAATAGCAATCAGCCCCAGCATTTT
TRBV7-2	-	TRBJ2-5	few	CASSQQRAPEETQYF	TGTGCCAGCAGCCAACAGCGGGCCCCCGAGGAGACCCAGTACTTC
TRBV5-4	TRBD1	TRBJ1-2	-	CASSSTGTGKANYGYTF	TGTGCCAGCAGTTCGACCGGGACAGGGAAGGCTAACTATGGCTACACCTTC
TRBV29-1	TRBD1	TRBJ1-2	few	CSVVWTGRFYGYTF	TGCAGCGTTGTGTGGACAGGGAGATTCTATGGCTACACCTTC
TRBV2	-	TRBJ2-6	few	CASLGASGANVLTF	TGTGCCAGCTTAGGGGCCTCTGGGGCCAACGTCCTGACTTTC
TRBV9	TRBD1	TRBJ2-5	-	CASSPRDRELETQYF	TGTGCCAGCAGTCCTCGGGACAGGGAATTGGAGACCCAGTACTTC
TRBV5-1	-	TRBJ2-5	few	CASRGTETQYF	TGCGCCAGCAGGGGCACGGAGACCCAGTACTTC
TRBV19	TRBD1	TRBJ2-7	-	CASSIGPTGDGHEQYF	TGTGCCAGTAGTATAGGCCCGACAGGGGATGGGCACGAGCAGTACTTC
TRBV7-9	TRBD1	TRBJ2-2	-	CAVIGQGRAGELFF	TGTGCCGTCATAGGACAGGGTCGCGCCGGGGAGCTGTTTTTT
TRBV29-1	-	TRBJ1-1	-	CSVGGTAEANTEAFF	TGCAGCGTCGGAGGGACTGCCGAGGCGAACACTGAAGCTTTCTTT
TRBV10-3	TRBD2	TRBJ2-5	-	CAIRAAEGLAGDETQYF	TGTGCCATCAGGGCGGCGGAGGGACTAGCGGGGGATGAGACCCAGTACTTC
TRBV13	-	TRBJ2-5	few	CASRPRFLETQYF	TGTGCCAGCAGACCGCGGTTCTTGGAGACCCAGTACTTC
TRBV4-3	TRBD1	TRBJ1-1	few	CASSPGTGGRNTEAFF	TGCGCCAGCAGCCCGGGGACAGGGGGGAGGAACACTGAAGCTTTCTTT
TRBV24-1	-	TRBJ2-1	many	CATSDFGGNEQFF	TGTGCCACCAGTGATTTCGGGGGTAATGAGCAGTTCTTC
TRBV25-1	-	TRBJ2-7	-	CASRGEGGSYEQYF	TGTGCCAGCCGGGGGGAAGGGGGCTCCTACGAGCAGTACTTC
TRBV5-1	-	TRBJ2-4	-	CASSPTGRKNIQYF	TGCGCCAGCAGCCCGACAGGGAGGAAAAACATTCAGTACTTC
TRBV4-3	TRBD2	TRBJ2-3	many	CASSARSAGLAGEDTQYF	TGCGCCAGCAGCGCTCGTTCCGCCGGACTAGCGGGTGAAGATACGCAGTATTTT
TRBV29-1	-	TRBJ2-5	few	CSAGDGETQYF	TGCAGCGCCGGGGACGGAGAGACCCAGTACTTC
TRBV5-1	-	TRBJ1-1	-	CASSLWKNTEAFF	TGCGCCAGCAGCTTGTGGAAGAACACTGAAGCTTTCTTT